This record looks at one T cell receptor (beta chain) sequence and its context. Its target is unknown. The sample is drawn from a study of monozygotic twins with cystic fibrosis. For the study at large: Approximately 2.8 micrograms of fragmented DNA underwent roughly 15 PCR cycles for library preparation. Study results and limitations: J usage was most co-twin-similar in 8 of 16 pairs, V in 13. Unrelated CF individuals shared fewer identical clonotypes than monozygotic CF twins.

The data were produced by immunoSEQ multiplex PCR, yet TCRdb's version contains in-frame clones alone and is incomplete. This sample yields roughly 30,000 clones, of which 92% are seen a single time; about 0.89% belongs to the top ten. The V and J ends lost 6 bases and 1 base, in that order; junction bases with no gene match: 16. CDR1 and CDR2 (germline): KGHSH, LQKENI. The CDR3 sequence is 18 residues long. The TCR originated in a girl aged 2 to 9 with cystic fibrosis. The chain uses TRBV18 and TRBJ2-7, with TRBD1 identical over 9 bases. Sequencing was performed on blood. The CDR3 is CASSSKPKQGAYSYEQYF. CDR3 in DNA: TGTGCCAGCTCGTCAAAGCCGAAACAGGGGGCATATTCCTACGAGCAGTACTTC.